These 11 T cell receptor beta chains came from one sample sequenced in a study of Ad26.COV2.S vaccination and SARS-CoV-2 variants (dated by TCRdb to the early 2020s). Receptors were amplified or captured by the immunoSEQ multiplex PCR assay. The table comes from immuneACCESS by way of TCRdb, which keeps in-frame sequences with V and J called. Part of the clones is missing from these tables; in studies checked, under half for an unresolved V gene and the rest for unknown reasons. Recorded for this sample are roughly 250,000 clones; 87% of them occurred a single time. The ten largest clonotypes hold roughly 3% of the sample. Per the publication, the treatment or condition label means: 15 to 20 received Ad26.COV2.S at low or high dose, single or two shots; 5 received placebo; per-sample allocation not given. For vaccine and placebo recipients, repertoires were sequenced using samples collected on day 63 after the first injection.

The sequences come from peripheral blood, collected in a trial of Ad26.COV2.S vaccine versus placebo. These receptors were taken from a person aged 18-60 years who received the Ad26.COV2.S COVID-19 vaccine or a placebo.

A word on this clone: An end of the junction does not agree with germline; a read error may underlie this. This sequence joins TRBV19 and TRBJ1-4; D call uncertain. Germline CDR1 reads LNHDA; CDR2 reads SQIVND (reference sequence). This CDR3 spans 16 amino acids. CDR3 DNA sequence: TGTGCCAGTAGTGTAGACCTGGGGTTGACTAATGAAAAACTGTTTTTT. This sequence encodes CASSVDLGLTNEKLFF.

The chain carries TRBV4-1 and TRBJ2-1; D may be TRBD1 or TRBD2 (6 bases each). Germline-derived CDR1 and CDR2 are MGHRA and YSYEKL. V was trimmed by 7 bases and J by 2 bases, leaving 18 bases between them. The CDR3 extends over 16 amino acids. CDR3 nucleotides: TGCGCCAGCAACCGAGAGTACGGGGGCACCTACAATGAGCAGTTCTTC. It encodes CASNREYGGTYNEQFF.

A note on this clone: A clone one base away is much larger, so this may be a read error. The chain joins TRBV14 to TRBJ2-1; 10 nucleotides agree with TRBD2. With 1 base clipped from V and 3 bases from J, the junction kept 0 bases outside the gene matches. Looked up from germline, CDR1 is SGHDN and CDR2 is FVKESK. The CDR3 totals 15 residues. CDR3 amino acids: CASSQGLAGYNEQFF. CDR3 nucleotides: TGTGCCAGCAGCCAAGGACTAGCGGGCTACAATGAGCAGTTCTTC.

This clone was observed a few times. V gene TRBV6-5 combines with J gene TRBJ2-2; D call uncertain. The CDR3 contains 12 residues. Germline assignment: CDR1 MNHEY and CDR2 SVGAGI. V gave up 2 bases and J gave up 6 bases, with 4 bases separating them. CDR3 protein: CASSYGAGELFF. CDR3 nucleotides: TGTGCCAGCAGTTACGGGGCCGGGGAGCTGTTTTTT.

For this clone: Sequence at one end of the junction differs from germline and may be a read error. CDR3 coding DNA: TGTGCCAGCAGTAACTCGGGACAGGGAGGAGAGACCCAGTACTTC. It yields the protein CASSNSGQGGETQYF. This chain links TRBV6-5 with TRBJ2-5, with 9 bases that match TRBD1. The CDR3 loop spans 15 amino acids. Germline V gene data show CDR1 as MNHEY and CDR2 as SVGAGI.

This chain connects TRBV7-9 to TRBJ2-7; D is unclear. This CDR3 region has 13 residues. From germline, CDR1 is SEHNR and CDR2 FQNEAQ (reference sequence). The V end lost 5 bases, the J end lost 0 bases, and 8 bases lay between the germline ends. CDR3 DNA: TGTGCCAGCAGCCAGAAGAGCTCCTACGAGCAGTACTTC. It specifies CASSQKSSYEQYF.

The chain uses TRBV29-1 and TRBJ2-1; TRBD2 agrees at 10 bases. The CDR3 contains 19 residues. The germline gives CDR1 SQVTM, CDR2 ANQGSEA. J was trimmed by 3 bases and V by 5 bases; bases with no gene match: 19. Here the CDR3 DNA reads TGCAGCGTTCCGGGCGGCCTGGTTAGCGGGAGGCTAATCTACAATGAGCAGTTCTTC. Its protein is CSVPGGLVSGRLIYNEQFF.

CDR3 loop: CASSQEYGVRYGYTF. The CDR3 bases are TGTGCCAGCAGCCAAGAATACGGGGTTCGGTATGGCTACACCTTC. The V call is TRBV3-1 (or the pseudogene TRBV3-2), the J call TRBJ1-2; unclear D gene. The CDR3 sequence is 15 residues long. Between the trimmed V and J ends, which lost 0 bases and 5 bases, there was a span of 13 bases. In germline, CDR1 is LGHDT, CDR2 YNNKEL (reference sequence).

This chain connects TRBV7-9 to TRBJ1-2, with D perhaps matching TRBD1 (5 bases). Trimming left V 2 bases short and J 8 bases short, with 15 bases between. Per germline, CDR1 SEHNR and CDR2 FQNEAQ (reference sequence). The CDR3 is 14 residues long. The CDR3 bases are TGTGCCAGCAGCTTAAATCCAGGGTGGTACGGCTACACCTTC. Protein: CASSLNPGWYGYTF.

The chain couples TRBV27 to TRBJ1-1; D remains unclear. The CDR3 is 16 residues long. V was shortened by 0 bases and J by 1 base, with 12 bases between the two germline ends. The germline CDR1 and CDR2 sequences are MNHEY and SMNVEV (reference sequence). CDR3 amino acids: CASSLSRRDGNTEAFF. In nucleotides, the CDR3 is TGTGCCAGCAGTTTATCTCGGAGGGATGGGAACACTGAAGCTTTCTTT.

The J gene is TRBJ1-2, the V gene TRBV4-3; a weak D match, TRBD1 (5 bases). The germline V and J ends were trimmed by 2 bases and 5 bases, with 9 bases remaining between them. Germline CDR1 and CDR2: LGHNA and YSLEER. This CDR3 comprises 13 residues. This chain's CDR3 is CASSQTGAYGYTF. CDR3 nucleotide sequence: TGCGCCAGCAGCCAAACAGGTGCTTATGGCTACACCTTC.